This TCR beta chain was recorded in a study of blood T cell repertoires in COVID-19. Overall study: COVID-19 samples, acute and convalescent, were from the United States, Italy and Spain. T cells, B-cell-depleted T cells, or PBMCs provided the cDNA or gDNA that served as material.

Germline values: CDR1 MNHNS, CDR2 SASEGT. This CDR3 has 19 amino acids. V was clipped by 0 bases and J by 2 bases, with 20 bases between them. This table comes from immunoSEQ multiplex PCR, and its TCRdb copy is limited to in-frame clones, with some not included. The sample holds under 350,000 clones, roughly 90% seen once. The rearrangement links TRBV6-1 to TRBJ1-5, with D perhaps matching TRBD1 (6 bases). Sequencing was performed on peripheral blood. The receptor was isolated from a middle-aged man with acute or convalescent COVID-19. In DNA form, the CDR3 reads TGTGCCAGCAGTGAAGCGTTCGGTCAGGGGCGACAAGGCAATCAGCCCCAGCATTTT. It translates to CASSEAFGQGRQGNQPQHF.